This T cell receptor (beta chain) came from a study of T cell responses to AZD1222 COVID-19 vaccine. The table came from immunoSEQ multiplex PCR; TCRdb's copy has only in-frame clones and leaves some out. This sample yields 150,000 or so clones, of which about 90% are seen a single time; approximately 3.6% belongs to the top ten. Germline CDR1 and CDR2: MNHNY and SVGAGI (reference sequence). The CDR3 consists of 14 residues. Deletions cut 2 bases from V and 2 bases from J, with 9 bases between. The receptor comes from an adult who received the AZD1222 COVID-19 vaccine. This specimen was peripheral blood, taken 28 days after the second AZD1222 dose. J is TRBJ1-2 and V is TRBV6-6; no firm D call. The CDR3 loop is CASSYIEENYGYTF. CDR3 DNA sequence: TGTGCCAGCAGTTACATTGAAGAGAACTATGGCTACACCTTC.